A single sample gave rise to the 17 T cell receptor beta chains below, sequenced in a study of CD8+ T cells in alopecia areata. RNA extraction and reverse transcription yielded cDNA as sequencing template. TCRdb's copy holds only in-frame clones and misses some; the assay was immunoSEQ multiplex PCR. The data hold about 250,000 clones, with 45% to 70% observed a single time. Treatment reported: oral pan-JAK inhibitor, 5-10 mg twice daily. The sequenced sample was CD4+ T cells sorted from blood, obtained around week 54, from a patient treated with tofacitinib. The source of these receptors is a human donor with alopecia areata.

V is TRBV5-1 and J is TRBJ2-2, with D maybe TRBD2 (7 bases). Germline V gene data show CDR1 as SGHRS and CDR2 as YFSETQ. The CDR3 totals 16 residues. V was clipped by 0 bases and J by 6 bases, with 15 bases between them. CDR3 amino acids: CASSLARGAESGELFF. The CDR3 DNA sequence: TGCGCCAGCAGCTTGGCCCGGGGGGCCGAATCCGGGGAGCTGTTTTTT.

V gene TRBV25-1 combines with J gene TRBJ2-5; a possible D gene is TRBD2 (7 bases). Trimming left V 10 bases short and J 2 bases short, with 17 bases between. The CDR3 totals 14 residues. Germline V gene sequence: CDR1 MGHDK, CDR2 SYGVNS. The CDR3 loop reads CATVGAGAQETQYF. The CDR3 region has the DNA TGTGCCACCGTTGGGGCGGGGGCTCAAGAGACCCAGTACTTC.

Only a few counts were recorded for this clone. The chain uses TRBV12-5 and TRBJ2-2; D gene unclear. Trimming took 2 bases from V and 3 from J, leaving 7 bases between them. The CDR3 spans 14 residues. CDR1 LGHNT and CDR2 FRNRAP come from the germline V gene. CDR3 residues: CASGLFFDTGELFF. CDR3 DNA: TGTGCTAGTGGTTTGTTTTTCGACACCGGGGAGCTGTTTTTT.

V usage is TRBV5-6 and J usage is TRBJ1-5; the D gene is possibly TRBD1 (6 bases). Germline CDR1 reads SGHDT; CDR2 reads YYEEEE. The germline V and J ends were trimmed by 1 base and 3 bases, with 8 bases remaining between them. This CDR3 contains 14 residues. CDR3 in DNA: TGTGCCAGCAGCTTGACAGGGTACAATCAGCCCCAGCATTTT. Translated: CASSLTGYNQPQHF.

The chain is built from TRBV27 and TRBJ2-1; 9 bases fit TRBD1. CDR3 length equals 15 residues. The V segment lost 6 bases and the J segment 4 bases; nucleotides outside the gene matches: 7. Germline V CDR1 and CDR2: MNHEY, SMNVEV (reference sequence). CDR3 coding DNA: TGTGCCAGCAGCTTGGACAGGGGCCCATACAATGAGCAGTTCTTC. It yields the protein CASSLDRGPYNEQFF.

This clone turned up a few times. The chain couples TRBV10-3 to TRBJ2-7, with TRBD2 as a possible D gene (6 bases). The CDR3 consists of 15 residues. Germline CDR1 is ENHRY and CDR2 is SYGVKD. The V end lost 0 bases, the J end lost 2 bases, and 11 bases lay between the germline ends. The CDR3 sequence: CAISESGGVPYEQYF. The CDR3, as DNA: TGTGCCATCAGTGAGTCAGGAGGGGTCCCCTACGAGCAGTACTTC.

The V and J genes are TRBV30 and TRBJ2-2, with 7 bases fitting TRBD2. Germline CDR1 reads GTSNPN; CDR2 reads SVGIG (reference sequence). The CDR3 extends over 15 amino acids. V lost 4 bases to trimming and J lost 4 bases; unmatched junction nucleotides: 9. CDR3: CAWTLFAGVTGELFF. The DNA for the CDR3 is TGTGCCTGGACCCTATTTGCGGGGGTCACCGGGGAGCTGTTTTTT. Drawing the rest from reference TRBV30 and TRBJ2-2, the complete variable domain is SQTIHQWPATLVQPVGSPLSLECTVEGTSNPNLYWYRQAAGRGLQLLFYSVGIGQISSEVPQNLSASRPQDRQFILSSKKLLLSDSGFYLCAWTLFAGVTGELFFGEGSRLTVL.

This clone was recorded a few times. The V gene is TRBV5-1, the J gene TRBJ2-3; 9 bases line up with TRBD1. The germline V gene encodes CDR1 SGHRS and CDR2 YFSETQ. This CDR3 is built from 16 residues. The J segment lost 2 bases and the V segment lost 5 bases, leaving 9 bases of the junction unmatched. CDR3: CASRSRTGATTDTQYF. CDR3 sequence (DNA): TGCGCCAGCAGATCTCGGACAGGGGCTACCACAGATACGCAGTATTTT.

The chain combines TRBV18 with TRBJ2-1, with D maybe TRBD2 (6 bases). Germline values: CDR1 KGHSH, CDR2 LQKENI. This CDR3 comprises 15 residues. Trimming took 3 bases from V and 2 from J, leaving 11 bases between them. In nucleotides, the CDR3 is TGTGCCAGCTCACCGACCCGCGGGGCCTACAATGAGCAGTTCTTC. As protein: CASSPTRGAYNEQFF. The full variable domain, its missing parts supplied by reference TRBV18 and TRBJ2-1, is NAGVMQNPRHLVRRRGQEARLRCSPMKGHSHVYWYRQLPEEGLKFMVYLQKENIIDESGMPKERFSAEFPKEGPSILRIQQVVRGDSAAYFCASSPTRGAYNEQFFGPGTRLTVL.

V is TRBV30 and J is TRBJ1-1; D gene uncertain. The germline V gene encodes CDR1 GTSNPN and CDR2 SVGIG (reference sequence). The CDR3 totals 10 residues. Trimming shortened V by 8 bases and J by 13 bases, and 17 bases separated the two germline ends. CDR3 sequence: CAAMRLWGFF. The DNA of the CDR3 is TGTGCCGCCATGCGCCTTTGGGGTTTCTTT.

The V gene is TRBV30, the J gene TRBJ1-1, with D unresolved. Germline V gene lookup returns CDR1 GTSNPN and CDR2 SVGIG (reference sequence). This CDR3 is built from 12 residues. The V and J ends lost 2 bases and 1 base respectively, with 5 bases between them. The CDR3: CAWSIRNTEAFF. The CDR3, as DNA: TGTGCCTGGAGTATTAGGAACACTGAAGCTTTCTTT.

The rearrangement uses TRBV14 and TRBJ2-7; D is uncertain. Germline values: CDR1 SGHDN, CDR2 FVKESK. The CDR3 spans 14 residues. Trimming took off 0 bases at V and 3 bases at J, with 9 bases between the two ends. The CDR3 DNA reads TGTGCCAGCAGCCAAGATTACCGGAGCTACGAGCAGTACTTC. Its protein product is CASSQDYRSYEQYF.

This clone appeared a few times. V gene TRBV29-1 combines with J gene TRBJ1-6, with 11 bases identical to TRBD1. Germline V gene sequence: CDR1 SQVTM, CDR2 ANQGSEA. V shed 5 bases, J shed 7 bases, and the junction held 4 bases outside the gene matches. The CDR3 length is 14 residues. This chain's CDR3 is CSVKGQGVNSPLHF. For the CDR3, the DNA is TGCAGCGTTAAGGGACAGGGGGTAAATTCACCCCTCCACTTT. The full variable domain, its missing parts supplied by reference TRBV29-1 and TRBJ1-6, is SAVISQKPSRDICQRGTSLTIQCQVDSQVTMMFWYRQQPGQSLTLIATANQGSEATYESGFVIDKFPISRPNLTFSTLTVSNMSPEDSSIYLCSVKGQGVNSPLHFGNGTRLTVT.

Turning to this clone: This sample includes further DNA sequences coding for the same CDR3. This chain links TRBV9 with TRBJ1-1; D is unresolved. From germline, CDR1 is SGDLS and CDR2 YYNGEE. The CDR3 covers 13 residues. V lost 0 bases and J lost 5, with 8 bases in between. As DNA, the CDR3 is TGTGCCAGCAGCGTAGTGATGGGGACTGAAGCTTTCTTT. Amino acids: CASSVVMGTEAFF.

The chain employs TRBV5-4 and TRBJ1-6, with no clear D. The V end was cut by 0 bases, the J end by 9 bases, with 7 bases between. The germline V gene encodes CDR1 SGHNT and CDR2 YYREEE (reference sequence). The CDR3 covers 13 residues. The CDR3 DNA is TGTGCCAGCAGCTTGGCCAACGGTTCACCCCTCCACTTT. Its translation is CASSLANGSPLHF.

This chain joins TRBV13 and TRBJ2-3; D is perhaps TRBD1 or TRBD2 (5 bases each). Trimming cost V 5 bases and J 0 bases, with 12 bases left between them. The CDR3 loop spans 15 amino acids. In germline, CDR1 is PRHDT, CDR2 FYEKMQ (reference sequence). For the CDR3, the DNA is TGTGCCAGCAGCACCGGGACCGTTAGCACAGATACGCAGTATTTT. It is translated as CASSTGTVSTDTQYF.

The sample holds one count of this clone. This chain links TRBV7-2 with TRBJ2-3; 7 bases line up with TRBD2. Unmatched junction bases numbered 3, after V lost 5 bases and J lost 10 bases. This CDR3 contains 11 residues. Germline CDR1 SGHTA, CDR2 FQGNSA. DNA of the CDR3: TGTGCCAGCAGCATTGGGGGGGCGCAGTATTTT. Its translation is CASSIGGAQYF.